The 32 T cell receptor beta chains presented below share a single source sample, sequenced in a study of blood T cells in healthy people across ages. Then a second PCR, running roughly 7 to 11 cycles, was carried out with a sample-barcoded 5' primer and a J-beta primer mix. TCRdb passed the 5' RACE reads through MiXCR, listing each CDR3 protein once. The repertoire includes over 1,500,000 distinct CDR3 sequences, roughly 52% of them detected once, and 2.1% sits in the top ten. The material sequenced was blood. Receptor source: a woman aged 40-49 years in good health.

The rearrangement links TRBV7-9 to TRBJ2-7; possible D gene TRBD2, 6 bases. Looked up from germline, CDR1 is SEHNR and CDR2 is FQNEAQ (reference sequence). The CDR3 length is 14 residues. V was cut by 4 bases and J by 3 bases, with 13 bases left in between. The CDR3 reads CASSWNRRDYEQYF. CDR3 bases: TGTGCCAGCAGCTGGAACAGGCGGGACTACGAGCAGTACTTC.

Only a few counts were recorded for this clonotype. The chain joins TRBV7-9 to TRBJ1-2; 10 bases are shared with TRBD1. CDR1 and CDR2 from the germline V gene are SEHNR and FQNEAQ (reference sequence). The length of the CDR3 is 14 residues. The V and J ends lost 5 bases and 8 bases, in that order; junction bases with no gene match: 8. This CDR3 reads CASSVGQGVDGYTF. The CDR3 DNA is TGTGCCAGCAGCGTAGGACAGGGGGTCGACGGCTACACCTTC.

V is TRBV24-1 and J is TRBJ2-3; maybe TRBD1 (6 bases). The CDR3 runs 17 residues. V was shortened by 3 bases and J by 6 bases, with 21 bases between the two germline ends. Germline V gives CDR1 KGHDR, CDR2 SFDVKD. Here the CDR3 DNA reads TGTGCCACCAGTGATACTGACCCCCTACAGGGCGGCGATACGCAGTATTTT. Amino acids: CATSDTDPLQGGDTQYF.

The gene calls are TRBV10-3 and TRBJ2-5; 8 positions agree with TRBD1. The CDR3 consists of 16 residues. CDR1 is ENHRY and CDR2 is SYGVKD in the germline V gene. The J segment lost 0 bases and the V segment lost 4 bases, leaving 7 bases of the junction unmatched. DNA of the CDR3: TGTGCCATCAGTGGGACAGGGACCCTTTACCAAGAGACCCAGTACTTC. It yields the protein CAISGTGTLYQETQYF.

The chain is built from TRBV6-6 and TRBJ1-1; D unresolved. CDR3 length: 12 amino acids. Germline values: CDR1 MNHNY, CDR2 SVGAGI (reference sequence). V lost 8 bases to trimming and J lost 4 bases, with 11 bases between them. The CDR3 region has the DNA TGTGCCAGCTGCCGACTAGGCACTGAAGCTTTCTTT. It is translated as CASCRLGTEAFF.

A remark on this clonotype: Mismatch with germline at one junction end may stem from a read error. The chain uses TRBV28 and TRBJ2-7; D may be TRBD1 or TRBD2 (6 bases each). From germline, CDR1 is MDHEN and CDR2 SYDVKM. The CDR3 has 15 residues. CDR3 bases: TGTACCAGCAGTTCCTCGGGGGCGAGCTCCTACGAGCAGTACTTC. Protein: CTSSSSGASSYEQYF.

This clonotype was detected a few times. The chain uses TRBV2 and TRBJ2-4, with 12 bases lining up with TRBD1. The V gene's germline CDR1 is SNHLY and CDR2 FYNNEI. Trimming took 8 bases from V and 8 from J; bases not matched to a gene: 4. The CDR3 runs to 13 residues. The CDR3, as DNA: TGTGCCAGCGCGGGACAGGGGGCGGACATTCAGTACTTC. Amino acids: CASAGQGADIQYF.

The chain recombines TRBV20-1 with TRBJ2-1; D may be TRBD1 (5 bases). The V end was cut by 3 bases, the J end by 8 bases, with 17 bases between. CDR3 length: 14 amino acids. The germline CDR1 and CDR2 sequences are DFQATT and SNEGSKA (reference sequence). The CDR3: CSASYAQGFDEQFF. The CDR3 region has the DNA TGCAGTGCTAGTTATGCCCAGGGTTTCGATGAGCAGTTCTTC.

The rearrangement joins TRBV10-3 to TRBJ2-1; D is uncertain. From germline, CDR1 is ENHRY and CDR2 SYGVKD. V was shortened by 0 bases and J by 2 bases, with 8 bases between the two germline ends. The CDR3 is 15 amino acids. The CDR3 here is CAISESNSPYNEQFF. The CDR3 nucleotides read TGTGCCATCAGTGAGTCGAATTCCCCCTACAATGAGCAGTTCTTC.

The chain joins TRBV4-1 to TRBJ2-1; 8 bases align to TRBD2. Trimming at V came to 4 bases and at J to 4 bases, leaving 12 bases not matched to a gene. This CDR3 comprises 17 residues. Germline lookup yields CDR1 MGHRA and CDR2 YSYEKL. The CDR3 bases are TGCGCCAGCAGCCTCCTGAGCGGGGGATCCTTGTACAATGAGCAGTTCTTC. The encoded protein is CASSLLSGGSLYNEQFF.

V is TRBV20-1 and J is TRBJ1-1, with D tentatively TRBD1 (5 bases). CDR1 is DFQATT and CDR2 is SNEGSKA in the germline V gene (reference sequence). Trimming removed 4 bases at V and 6 bases at J, with 21 bases between. CDR3 length equals 15 residues. The CDR3 protein is CSAKSPGLVSAEAFF. The DNA of the CDR3 is TGCAGTGCTAAGTCGCCAGGGTTAGTTAGCGCTGAAGCTTTCTTT.

The chain joins TRBV27 to TRBJ2-3, with D perhaps TRBD2 (5 bases). V lost 5 bases, J lost 2 bases, and 14 bases lay in between. The CDR3 is 15 amino acids. CDR1 is MNHEY, CDR2 SMNVEV, per germline (reference sequence). As DNA, the CDR3 is TGTGCCAGCAGTCCCCGGGAATCCCACACAGATACGCAGTATTTT. Translated: CASSPRESHTDTQYF.

The gene calls are TRBV4-3 and TRBJ1-2; 7 nucleotides align to TRBD1. From germline, CDR1 is LGHNA and CDR2 YSLEER. Trimming at V came to 2 bases and at J to 4 bases, leaving 7 bases not matched to a gene. CDR3 length equals 15 residues. CDR3 sequence reads: CASSQNRQGPYGYTF. CDR3 DNA sequence: TGCGCCAGCAGCCAAAATAGACAGGGTCCCTATGGCTACACCTTC.

This clonotype has just a few counts. The rearrangement links TRBV5-1 to TRBJ2-5, with 11 bases matching TRBD2. CDR3 length: 16 amino acids. Unmatched junction bases numbered 8, after V lost 4 bases and J lost 3 bases. Germline V gene lookup returns CDR1 SGHRS and CDR2 YFSETQ. The DNA of the CDR3 is TGCGCCAGCAGCCACCATAGCGGGGGGGCCGAAGAGACCCAGTACTTC. Amino acid sequence: CASSHHSGGAEETQYF.

Note on this clonotype: At one end the junction does not follow the germline gene, possibly because of a read error. The chain carries TRBV20-1 and TRBJ2-3; D remains unclear. The CDR3 runs 15 residues. Germline V gene lookup returns CDR1 DFQATT and CDR2 SNEGSKA (reference sequence). As DNA, the CDR3 is TGCAGTGCGAGAGATAATGGGGTATCCACAGATACGCAGTATTTT. Residues: CSARDNGVSTDTQYF.

This clonotype was observed at least ten times. The V gene is TRBV5-6, the J gene TRBJ2-7, with D possibly being TRBD2 (5 bases). In germline, CDR1 is SGHDT, CDR2 YYEEEE. V was shortened by 6 bases and J by 3 bases, with 13 bases between the two germline ends. The CDR3 is 13 amino acids. CDR3 DNA sequence: TGTGCCAGCACCCTCGGAGGAAGCTACGAGCAGTACTTC. This sequence encodes CASTLGGSYEQYF.

This clonotype was seen more than once but under ten times. This rearrangement joins TRBV6-2 or TRBV6-3 to TRBJ1-2; TRBD1 aligns across 10 bases. Germline V gene data show CDR1 as MNHEY and CDR2 as SVGEGT. V lost 4 bases, J lost 7 bases, and 6 bases stayed unmatched. The CDR3 contains 14 residues. CDR3 sequence (DNA): TGTGCCAGCAGTTCAACCGGGACAGGGGCTGGCTACACCTTC. The encoded protein is CASSSTGTGAGYTF.

Worth noting for this clonotype: At one end the junction does not follow the germline gene, possibly because of a read error. CDR3 sequence reads: CTSNSLQGAVNTQYF. DNA of the CDR3: TGTACCAGCAACTCCCTTCAGGGCGCGGTAAATACGCAGTATTTT. This rearrangement joins TRBV28 to TRBJ2-3; D is perhaps TRBD1 (5 bases). CDR1 is MDHEN, CDR2 SYDVKM, per germline. The CDR3 spans 15 residues.

Turning to this clonotype: The junction does not match germline at one end; this may be a read error. The genes are TRBV6-2 or TRBV6-3 and TRBJ2-1; TRBD2 agrees at 14 bases. Germline values: CDR1 MNHEY, CDR2 SVGEGT. The CDR3 sequence is 15 residues long. CDR3 loop: CVSSWTSGGYNEQFF. CDR3 nucleotide sequence: TGTGTCAGCAGTTGGACTAGCGGGGGGTACAATGAGCAGTTCTTC.

This clonotype came up a few times. The chain is built from TRBV7-2 and TRBJ1-6; D not certain. The CDR3 is 16 amino acids. Per the germline V gene, CDR1 is SGHTA and CDR2 is FQGNSA. The V gene lost 6 bases and the J gene lost 1 base, with 13 bases spanning the gap. CDR3: CASSNPRRSYNSPLHF. Here the CDR3 DNA reads TGTGCCAGCAGTAATCCGAGGAGGTCCTATAATTCACCCCTCCACTTT.

The J gene is TRBJ1-2, the V gene TRBV20-1; 7 bases match TRBD1. Per the germline V gene, CDR1 is DFQATT and CDR2 is SNEGSKA (reference sequence). V was clipped by 3 bases and J by 1 base; unmatched bases: 8. This CDR3 has 15 residues. CDR3 protein: CSARSRDSNNYGYTF. The CDR3 bases are TGCAGTGCTAGGAGCCGGGACAGCAATAACTATGGCTACACCTTC.

The chain employs TRBV7-2 and TRBJ2-4; possible D gene TRBD2, 5 bases. The assigned J gene may be wrong: the sequence end matches TRBJ2-7 better. The CDR3 loop spans 15 amino acids. Germline CDR1 SGHTA, CDR2 FQGNSA. The CDR3 region is CASSQDGILSYEQYF. The CDR3 DNA is TGTGCCAGCAGCCAAGACGGGATCCTCTCCTACGAGCAGTACTTC.

This chain uses TRBV20-1 with TRBJ2-7, with TRBD2 matching over 13 bases. The junction had 5 bases not matched to a gene; V was cut back by 2 bases and J by 7 bases. Germline assignment: CDR1 DFQATT and CDR2 SNEGSKA (reference sequence). The CDR3 is 14 amino acids. The CDR3 region is CSARPLAGGNEQYF. DNA of the CDR3: TGCAGTGCTAGACCACTAGCGGGGGGGAATGAGCAGTACTTC.

The rearrangement joins TRBV5-1 to TRBJ2-6; 8 bases map to TRBD1. Germline loops: CDR1 SGHRS, CDR2 YFSETQ. CDR3 length: 18 residues. With 2 bases clipped from V and 2 bases from J, the junction kept 9 bases outside the gene matches. The CDR3 here is CASSFYGQGWAGANVLTF. CDR3 DNA sequence: TGCGCCAGCAGCTTTTATGGACAGGGTTGGGCTGGGGCCAACGTCCTGACTTTC.

This clonotype showed up just a few times. CDR3 sequence: CAIRSTGQGSGANVLTF. The CDR3 DNA sequence: TGTGCCATCAGATCGACAGGGCAGGGATCCGGGGCCAACGTCCTGACTTTC. This rearrangement joins TRBV10-3 to TRBJ2-6; TRBD1 matches at 7 bases. The ends lost 6 bases at V and 4 bases at J; junction bases unmatched: 12. Per germline, CDR1 ENHRY and CDR2 SYGVKD. There are 17 residues in the CDR3.

This sequence joins TRBV15 and TRBJ2-5; D is unresolved. The ends were cut back, 3 bases at V and 3 bases at J, with 8 bases in the middle. CDR1 and CDR2 from the germline V gene are LNHNV and YYDKDF (reference sequence). The CDR3 covers 13 residues. DNA for the CDR3: TGTGCCACCAGCAGCCCTTCTGAAGAGACCCAGTACTTC. It specifies CATSSPSEETQYF.

The table lists this clonotype with a count of one. The chain is built from TRBV4-1 and TRBJ1-5, with 12 bases aligning to TRBD1. The V segment lost 0 bases and the J segment 6 bases; nucleotides outside the gene matches: 3. This CDR3 has 16 residues. Germline V lookup: CDR1 MGHRA, CDR2 YSYEKL. CDR3 sequence (DNA): TGCGCCAGCAGCCAAGATGGGACAGGGGGCAGTCAGCCCCAGCATTTT. This gives the protein CASSQDGTGGSQPQHF.

The V and J genes are TRBV11-2 and TRBJ2-7; a possible D gene is TRBD1 (5 bases). Germline CDR1 SGHAT, CDR2 FQNNGV. This CDR3 region has 14 residues. The V end was cut by 1 base, the J end by 4 bases, with 11 bases between. Written as DNA, the CDR3 is TGTGCCAGCAGCTTAGGAGTCAGGGAATACGAGCAGTACTTC. Translation gives CASSLGVREYEQYF.

The V gene is TRBV18, the J gene TRBJ1-5; possibly TRBD1 for D (5 bases). The CDR3 runs 14 residues. Germline CDR1 is KGHSH and CDR2 is LQKENI. V was pared by 3 bases and J by 6 bases, with 12 bases between. The CDR3 spells CASSPTGGVQPQHF. The CDR3 DNA is TGTGCCAGCTCACCCACGGGGGGAGTTCAGCCCCAGCATTTT.

This chain joins TRBV12-5 and TRBJ2-1; the D is unclear. The CDR3 consists of 12 residues. The V gene lost 3 bases and the J gene lost 5 bases, with 5 bases spanning the gap. Germline CDR1 and CDR2: LGHNT and FRNRAP. The CDR3 sequence: CASGFWNNEQFF. The CDR3 region has the DNA TGTGCTAGTGGTTTCTGGAACAATGAGCAGTTCTTC.

The V call is TRBV10-3, the J call TRBJ1-2; 8 nucleotides match TRBD1. The V gene end was trimmed by 10 bases and the J gene end by 3 bases; junction bases not matched to a gene: 16. Germline V gene sequence: CDR1 ENHRY, CDR2 SYGVKD. This CDR3 comprises 16 residues. The CDR3 sequence is CATVRPGAGGDYGYTF. The CDR3 DNA reads TGTGCCACCGTCCGGCCCGGGGCAGGGGGCGACTATGGCTACACCTTC.

For this clonotype: An end of the junction differs from the germline gene, which may be a read error. The chain has TRBV6-2 or TRBV6-3 and TRBJ2-7; TRBD2 matches 10 bases. The CDR3 has 14 residues. Germline lookup yields CDR1 MNHEY and CDR2 SVGEGT. CDR3 sequence (DNA): TGTGCCAGCAGAAAAGCGGGGGGGACCTACGAGCAGTACTTT. Amino acid sequence: CASRKAGGTYEQYF.